This T cell receptor beta chain was documented in a study of shared clonotypes between healthy human individuals. As for this clone: Its antigen remains unknown.

Deep-level assay runs were performed. The table came from immunoSEQ multiplex PCR; TCRdb's copy has only in-frame clones and leaves some out. Here the sample spans about 820,000 clones, more than 85% being singletons. V was pared by 7 bases and J by 5 bases, with 5 bases of the junction left unmatched. Germline V gives CDR1 LNHDA, CDR2 SQIVND (reference sequence). The length of the CDR3 is 13 residues. Study observations and caveats: Among the subsets, naive ones generally showed larger estimated richness than memory ones.

Terminally differentiated effector memory CD45RA+ cells were excluded from the naive CD8 cells, which were CD45RO-negative and positively selected for CCR7. The source is a young man in good health. What was sequenced was naive CD8+ T cells sorted from blood. The chain carries TRBV19 and TRBJ2-5, with TRBD2 matching 9 bases. CDR3 DNA sequence: TGTGCCAGTACACCCAGCGGGGGGGAGACCCAGTACTTC. This sequence encodes CASTPSGGETQYF. The full variable domain, rest sourced from reference TRBV19 and TRBJ2-5, is DGGITQSPKYLFRKEGQNVTLSCEQNLNHDAMYWYRQDPGQGLRLIYYSQIVNDFQKGDIAEGYSVSREKKESFPLTVTSAQKNPTAFYLCASTPSGGETQYFGPGTRLLVL.